This T cell receptor (beta chain) emerged from a study of blood T cell repertoires in COVID-19. Study details: From the United States, Italy and Spain came samples of acute and convalescent COVID-19.

This table comes from immunoSEQ multiplex PCR, and its TCRdb copy is limited to in-frame clones, with some not included. The sample carries a few hundred thousand clones, around 83% recorded once. Germline lookup yields CDR1 SGHTA and CDR2 FQGNSA. This CDR3 contains 14 residues. Trimming pared 5 bases from V and 7 bases from J, leaving 12 bases between. This clone has just a few counts. Sequencing was carried out using peripheral blood. The chain couples TRBV7-2 to TRBJ1-6, with D perhaps matching TRBD1 (6 bases). This sequence was found in a man aged 35 to 55 with acute or convalescent COVID-19. The DNA for the CDR3 is TGTGCCAGCAGCCCTAGGACAGAAAATTCACCCCTCCACTTT. It specifies CASSPRTENSPLHF. Full variable domain (outside the CDR3, taken from reference TRBV7-2 and TRBJ1-6): GAGVSQSPSNKVTEKGKDVELRCDPISGHTALYWYRQSLGQGLEFLIYFQGNSAPDKSGLPSDRFSAERTGGSVSTLTIQRTQQEDSAVYLCASSPRTENSPLHFGNGTRLTVT.